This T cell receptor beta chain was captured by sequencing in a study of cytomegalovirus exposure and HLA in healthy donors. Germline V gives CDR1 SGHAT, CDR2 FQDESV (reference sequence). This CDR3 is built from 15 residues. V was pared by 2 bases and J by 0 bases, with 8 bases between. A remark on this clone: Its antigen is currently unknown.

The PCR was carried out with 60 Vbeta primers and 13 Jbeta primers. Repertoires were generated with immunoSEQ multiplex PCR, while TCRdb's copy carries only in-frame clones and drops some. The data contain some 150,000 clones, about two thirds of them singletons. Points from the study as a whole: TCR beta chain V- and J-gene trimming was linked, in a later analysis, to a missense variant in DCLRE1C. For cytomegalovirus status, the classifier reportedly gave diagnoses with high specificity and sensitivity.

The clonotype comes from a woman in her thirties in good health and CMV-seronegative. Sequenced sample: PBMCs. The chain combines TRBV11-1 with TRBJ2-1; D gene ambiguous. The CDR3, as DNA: TGTGCCAGCAGCTTAAGACTGAGCTCCTACAATGAGCAGTTCTTC. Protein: CASSLRLSSYNEQFF.